What follows describes a single T cell receptor (beta chain). This clonotype was seen at least ten times. There is no known antigen for this receptor. No much larger clone exists at a distance of one base, and base qualities are not known. The entry originates in a study of T-cell reconstitution after alpha-beta-depleted transplantation in children listed by TCRdb under 2016. General notes on the study: Using TCR repertoire profiling, the study quantitatively followed how T-cell immune reconstitution unfolded in children after TCRalphabeta/CD19-depleted allogeneic hematopoietic cell transplantation.

Trimming removed 6 bases from V and 9 bases from J, leaving 12 bases between the germline ends. From the cysteine through the phenylalanine, the CDR3 covers 12 amino acids. The kept DNA is CDR3 alone, 36 bases in frame from the first base. CDR1 and CDR2 were assigned from the germline V gene as MNHEY and SVGEGT. To prepare the library, PCR was applied. This sample was sequenced with an Illumina HiSeq 2500. TCR library preparation used molecular barcoding, with unique molecular identifiers applied to normalize quantification of the TCRbeta repertoire. TCRdb handled the public reads itself, with Q25 trimming in fastp and clone calling in MiXCR, and kept productive beta chains. Under each unique CDR3 protein, matching rows form one entry showing the most common genes and DNA. For this sample the table gives about 610,000 distinct CDR3 sequences, of which about 10% were detected only once. Of the sample, 4% to 5% falls within the top ten clones.

The origin of this receptor is a human donor who donated a stem cell graft to a child with acute myeloid leukemia. The specimen was PBMCs from the stem cell graft donor, collected from the stem cell graft. The rearranged segments are TRBV6-2 or TRBV6-3 and TRBJ2-1; 6 matching bases give a weak D call of TRBD2. The DNA sequence is given as TGTGCCAGCAGGGGACTGCCGGGTGAGCAGTTCTTC. The translation is CASRGLPGEQFF.